The 17 T cell receptor beta chains given below trace back to one sample, sequenced in a study of blood T cell repertoires in COVID-19. Some clones are missing from TCRdb's copy, which holds only in-frame ones; the method was immunoSEQ multiplex PCR. In the table there are tens of thousands of clones, 85% of which are singletons. The sample consisted of peripheral blood. The receptor set was obtained from a man between 65 and 85 years old with acute or convalescent COVID-19.

This sequence joins TRBV5-1 and TRBJ1-6; D remains unclear. Trimming shortened V by 5 bases and J by 0 bases, and 12 bases separated the two germline ends. This CDR3 comprises 16 residues. In germline, CDR1 is SGHRS, CDR2 YFSETQ. The CDR3 DNA is TGCGCCAGCAGGAAGGGTGGGAGCTCCTATAATTCACCCCTCCACTTT. It is translated as CASRKGGSSYNSPLHF.

The chain is built from TRBV23-1 and TRBJ1-4; 12 nucleotides match TRBD1. TRBV23-1 is sorted into the ORF group, with uncertain function. The CDR3 spans 16 residues. V dropped 0 bases and J dropped 16; count of bases not matched to a gene: 12. The CDR3 DNA sequence: TGCGCCAGCAGTCAATCTTCGGGGGACAGGGGGCCCGAGGCGTTTTTT. It translates to CASSQSSGDRGPEAFF.

The V call is TRBV3-1 (or the pseudogene TRBV3-2), the J call TRBJ2-3, with D perhaps matching TRBD2 (6 bases). The CDR3 covers 16 residues. The germline CDR1 and CDR2 sequences are LGHDT and YNNKEL (reference sequence). The germline V and J ends were trimmed by 0 bases and 6 bases, with 16 bases remaining between them. The CDR3 nucleotides read TGTGCCAGCAGCCAAGAGTGGGGGGTTGAGGACGATACGCAGTATTTT. This gives the protein CASSQEWGVEDDTQYF.

The gene calls are TRBV6-1 and TRBJ1-3; D not certain. Trimming shortened V by 1 base and J by 5 bases, and 9 bases separated the two germline ends. The CDR3 totals 14 residues. Germline-derived CDR1 and CDR2 are MNHNS and SASEGT. The CDR3 loop is CASSEGGIRNTIYF. DNA for the CDR3: TGTGCCAGCAGTGAAGGAGGGATCCGAAACACCATATATTTT.

This chain uses TRBV2 with TRBJ1-2, with D possibly matching TRBD1 (5 bases). The CDR3 has 15 amino acids. The germline gives CDR1 SNHLY, CDR2 FYNNEI. Trimming took 7 bases from V and 4 from J, leaving 19 bases between them. CDR3 protein: CASKTPDRVGYGYTF. CDR3 sequence (DNA): TGTGCCAGCAAGACCCCCGACAGAGTAGGCTATGGCTACACCTTC.

The chain has TRBV7-2 and TRBJ2-1; D might be TRBD1 (6 bases). This CDR3 comprises 14 residues. Germline V gene sequence: CDR1 SGHTA, CDR2 FQGNSA. Trimming removed 3 bases at V and 4 bases at J, with 10 bases between. CDR3 residues: CASSFLQGYNEQFF. For the CDR3, the DNA is TGTGCCAGCAGCTTCTTACAGGGATACAATGAGCAGTTCTTC.

V gene TRBV19 combines with J gene TRBJ2-5; no clear D gene. The V gene lost 1 base and the J gene lost 5 bases, with 2 bases spanning the gap. CDR3 length: 11 amino acids. CDR1 and CDR2 (germline): LNHDA, SQIVND (reference sequence). The CDR3 region has the DNA TGTGCCAGTAGTATAGCTGAGACCCAGTACTTC. It codes for CASSIAETQYF.

The rearrangement links TRBV29-1 to TRBJ1-2; a weak D match, TRBD1 (6 bases). The germline V and J ends were trimmed by 1 base and 6 bases, with 18 bases remaining between them. This CDR3 has 15 residues. CDR1 and CDR2 from the germline V gene are SQVTM and ANQGSEA. Written as DNA, the CDR3 is TGCAGCGTTGAAGGAGGGACACAGACCTACCATGGCTACACCTTC. Encoded protein: CSVEGGTQTYHGYTF.

By its share, this clone is medium-sized (0.01 to 0.1%). The chain combines TRBV21-1 with TRBJ2-2; TRBD1 is the table's D call and was not checked against the DNA. TRBV21-1 is classified as a pseudogene. This CDR3 has 13 amino acids. As DNA, the CDR3 is TGTGCCAGCAGCAAAGGCTTCAGGGGACGACTGTTTTTT. This translates into CASSKGFRGRLFF.

The V call is TRBV6-1, the J call TRBJ2-3, with D perhaps TRBD2 (6 bases). This CDR3 comprises 16 residues. Per the germline V gene, CDR1 is MNHNS and CDR2 is SASEGT. The V gene lost 3 bases and the J gene lost 1 base, with 14 bases spanning the gap. The DNA for the CDR3 is TGTGCCAGCAGTGATCCCCCTAGCGAGCGCACAGATACGCAGTATTTT. Amino acid sequence: CASSDPPSERTDTQYF.

This clone was detected a few times. J is TRBJ1-2 and V is TRBV2; a weak D match, TRBD1 (5 bases). The V and J ends lost 3 bases and 2 bases respectively, with 7 bases between them. The V gene's germline CDR1 is SNHLY and CDR2 FYNNEI. The CDR3 has 13 residues. CDR3 in amino acids: CASSDGGNYGYTF. DNA of the CDR3: TGTGCCAGCAGTGACGGGGGGAACTATGGCTACACCTTC.

This chain connects TRBV29-1 to TRBJ1-3; no clear D. The CDR3 is made up of 12 amino acids. Germline V gene lookup returns CDR1 SQVTM and CDR2 ANQGSEA. CDR3 sequence: CRFSGSGNTIYF. As DNA, the CDR3 is TGCAGGTTTTCCGGCTCTGGAAACACCATATATTTT.

This clone was seen more than once but under ten times. The V call is TRBV27, the J call TRBJ2-3; a possible D gene is TRBD2 (6 bases). The CDR3 extends over 14 amino acids. The V gene lost 8 bases and the J gene lost 6 bases, with 18 bases spanning the gap. The germline CDR1 and CDR2 sequences are MNHEY and SMNVEV (reference sequence). CDR3 protein: CASAGTAQVDTQYF. The CDR3 DNA reads TGTGCCAGCGCGGGGACCGCCCAGGTGGATACGCAGTATTTT.

This rearrangement joins TRBV3-1 (or the pseudogene TRBV3-2) to TRBJ2-2; 16 bases fit TRBD2. CDR1 is LGHDT, CDR2 YNNKEL, per germline (reference sequence). The CDR3 consists of 18 residues. J lost 4 bases, V lost 2 bases, and 4 bases had no gene match. CDR3 nucleotide sequence: TGTGCCAGCAGCCAACGGGGACTAGCGGGGGGGATCACCGGGGAGCTGTTTTTT. Its protein is CASSQRGLAGGITGELFF.

This chain joins TRBV3-1 (or the pseudogene TRBV3-2) and TRBJ2-7; D is unclear. Germline V CDR1 and CDR2: LGHDT, YNNKEL (reference sequence). V was trimmed by 8 bases and J by 2 bases, leaving 19 bases between them. The length of the CDR3 is 15 residues. CDR3 DNA: TGTGCCAGCGGCTCCCTCTGGGCTGCGACCTACGAGCAGTACTTC. This sequence encodes CASGSLWAATYEQYF.

The rearrangement links TRBV19 to TRBJ2-3; D is perhaps TRBD2 (5 bases). This CDR3 is built from 13 residues. The V end lost 5 bases, the J end lost 2 bases, and 8 bases lay between the germline ends. Germline CDR1 reads LNHDA; CDR2 reads SQIVND (reference sequence). The CDR3 spells CASSPRDTDTQYF. The CDR3, as DNA: TGTGCCAGTAGTCCCCGGGACACAGATACGCAGTATTTT.

The chain is built from TRBV6-2 or TRBV6-3 and TRBJ1-6; 10 nucleotides agree with TRBD1. The CDR3 is made up of 16 amino acids. The germline V gene has CDR1 MNHEY and CDR2 SVGEGT. V lost 2 bases, J lost 8 bases, and 6 bases stayed unmatched. The DNA of the CDR3 is TGTGCCAGCAGTTACCCAGGGACAGGGGACGATTCACCCCTCCACTTT. The encoded protein is CASSYPGTGDDSPLHF.